Given below is one T cell receptor beta chain in context. Its antigen is unknown. These data are taken from a study of identical twins. TCRdb recomputed calls from the 5' RACE reads with MiXCR, one row per CDR3 protein. The table records some 760,000 distinct CDR3 sequences, about 20% of them present only once. Notes on the study in general: Cord blood beta clonotypes that were abundant carried fewer insertions, and memory repertoires showed no such trend.

This CDR3 has 14 residues. V lost 6 bases and J 0 bases, leaving 9 bases between the germline ends. These same data were also listed under a study on T cells expressing NK-cell markers. This second study notes: NKG2C+ dominant clonotypes from over five donors made up about 1.0-8% of CD8+ T cells.

Material for sequencing was PBMCs. The rearrangement links TRBV12-3 or TRBV12-4 to TRBJ2-4; a weak D match, TRBD2 (5 bases). The source of this sequence is a woman between 18 and 30 years old in good health. CDR3 region: CASRLGVAKNIQYF. The CDR3 DNA is TGTGCCAGCAGGCTCGGGGTAGCCAAAAACATTCAGTACTTC.